Listed here are 17 T cell receptor beta chains from one sample, sequenced in a study of cytomegalovirus exposure and HLA in healthy donors. PCR was performed using 60 Vbeta and 13 Jbeta primers. Assay: immunoSEQ multiplex PCR; the TCRdb copy retains only in-frame clones and omits some. The data contain approximately 180,000 clones, just over 70% of them singletons. Sequencing was carried out using PBMCs. The source is a human donor in good health.

V gene TRBV27 combines with J gene TRBJ1-2; 12 nucleotides agree with TRBD1. J was trimmed by 10 bases and V by 7 bases; bases with no gene match: 7. Per germline, CDR1 MNHEY and CDR2 SMNVEV (reference sequence). The CDR3 sequence is 13 residues long. CDR3 amino acids: CASTAGTGGAYTF. The CDR3, as DNA: TGTGCCAGCACCGCCGGGACAGGGGGCGCCTACACCTTC.

The chain uses TRBV9 and TRBJ1-4, with D unclear. Germline-derived CDR1 and CDR2 are SGDLS and YYNGEE. Between the trimmed V and J ends, which lost 4 bases and 5 bases, there was a span of 12 bases. CDR3 size: 14 residues. The CDR3 DNA sequence: TGTGCCAGCAGCCCGAGGGCGGACAATGAAAAACTGTTTTTT. Translated, it gives CASSPRADNEKLFF.

This clone was seen once. The chain is built from TRBV5-1 and TRBJ2-5; 16 bases map to TRBD2. This CDR3 has 18 amino acids. With 4 bases clipped from V and 4 bases from J, the junction kept 10 bases outside the gene matches. The germline gives CDR1 SGHRS, CDR2 YFSETQ. DNA for the CDR3: TGCGCCAGCAGCCCCGGGACTAGCGGGGGGGCCTGGGCAGAGACCCAGTACTTC. The encoded protein is CASSPGTSGGAWAETQYF.

The chain uses TRBV2 and TRBJ1-1; 7 nucleotides align to TRBD1. This CDR3 has 11 amino acids. Germline V gene data show CDR1 as SNHLY and CDR2 as FYNNEI. V was pared by 5 bases and J by 10 bases, with 4 bases of the junction left unmatched. The CDR3 DNA is TGTGCCAGCAGTATGGAGGGGGCAGCTTTCTTT. It specifies CASSMEGAAFF.

This chain joins TRBV18 and TRBJ2-7; 8 bases align to TRBD1. The J segment lost 1 base and the V segment lost 4 bases, leaving 12 bases of the junction unmatched. This CDR3 is built from 17 residues. The germline V gene has CDR1 KGHSH and CDR2 LQKENI. The CDR3 spells CASSRLGTGEFSYEQYF. CDR3 bases: TGTGCCAGCTCACGCCTCGGGACAGGAGAGTTTTCCTACGAGCAGTACTTC.

This sequence joins TRBV10-3 and TRBJ2-1, with 7 nucleotides matching TRBD1. Germline assignment: CDR1 ENHRY and CDR2 SYGVKD. V was pared by 6 bases and J by 9 bases, with 8 bases of the junction left unmatched. This CDR3 region has 13 residues. The CDR3 DNA is TGTGCCATCAGCCCATTGACAGGGAGTGAGCAGTTCTTC. It codes for CAISPLTGSEQFF.

This chain joins TRBV7-2 and TRBJ2-7, with D possibly matching TRBD2 (5 bases). V lost 1 base and J lost 4, with 11 bases in between. The germline gives CDR1 SGHTA, CDR2 FQGNSA. CDR3 length: 14 residues. This chain's CDR3 is CASSLDLTTYEQYF. CDR3 nucleotides: TGTGCCAGCAGCTTAGATTTGACTACTTACGAGCAGTACTTC.

The V call is TRBV5-8, the J call TRBJ2-3; 8 bases are a match to TRBD2. CDR3 length: 16 amino acids. V lost 0 bases and J lost 2; bases outside the gene matches: 5. CDR1 is SGHTS, CDR2 YDEGEE, per germline. CDR3 sequence (DNA): TGTGCCAGCAGCTTGGGGCGGGGGGCCTACACAGATACGCAGTATTTT. Translated, it gives CASSLGRGAYTDTQYF.

The V call is TRBV7-8, the J call TRBJ2-5, with 8 bases that match TRBD2. CDR1 and CDR2 (germline): SGHVS, FQNEAQ. The CDR3 spans 16 residues. The ends lost 1 base at V and 1 base at J; junction bases unmatched: 5. The CDR3 DNA is TGTGCCAGCAGCTTAGACGGCGGGGGGAGCCAAGAGACCCAGTACTTC. Translating it yields CASSLDGGGSQETQYF.

V usage is TRBV18 and J usage is TRBJ2-1, with TRBD1 as a possible D gene (6 bases). This CDR3 region has 16 residues. The germline CDR1 and CDR2 sequences are KGHSH and LQKENI. V was trimmed by 3 bases and J by 9 bases, leaving 21 bases between them. CDR3 residues: CASSPPNRDPEGEQFF. The CDR3 coding sequence is TGTGCCAGCTCACCGCCCAACAGGGACCCAGAAGGTGAGCAGTTCTTC.

The table lists this clone with a count of one. The gene calls are TRBV6-1 and TRBJ2-7; 7 bases map to TRBD2. Germline values: CDR1 MNHNS, CDR2 SASEGT. V dropped 7 bases and J dropped 4; count of bases not matched to a gene: 10. CDR3 length equals 14 residues. The CDR3 protein is CASTDWRGTYEQYF. CDR3 DNA: TGTGCCAGCACGGATTGGCGGGGGACTTACGAGCAGTACTTC.

This sequence joins TRBV19 and TRBJ1-5; D might be TRBD1 (5 bases). Between the trimmed V and J ends, which lost 7 bases and 6 bases, there was a span of 10 bases. Germline V gene data show CDR1 as LNHDA and CDR2 as SQIVND (reference sequence). The length of the CDR3 is 12 residues. The CDR3 DNA reads TGTGCCAGTACCCTCGGGGGTCAGCCCCAGCATTTT. Its translation: CASTLGGQPQHF. Full variable domain (remainder filled in from reference TRBV19 and TRBJ1-5): DGGITQSPKYLFRKEGQNVTLSCEQNLNHDAMYWYRQDPGQGLRLIYYSQIVNDFQKGDIAEGYSVSREKKESFPLTVTSAQKNPTAFYLCASTLGGQPQHFGDGTRLSIL.

CDR3 nucleotide sequence: TGTGCCAGCTCAGTTCTGACAGGGGCCAATCAGCCCCAGCATTTT. This translates into CASSVLTGANQPQHF. The chain joins TRBV6-6 to TRBJ1-5, with 8 positions matching TRBD1. This CDR3 region has 15 residues. V dropped 8 bases and J dropped 3; count of bases not matched to a gene: 9. Germline V CDR1 and CDR2: MNHNY, SVGAGI (reference sequence).

This chain links TRBV6-5 with TRBJ1-3, with a weak D call TRBD1 (6 bases). There are 15 residues in the CDR3. Germline V gene sequence: CDR1 MNHEY, CDR2 SVGAGI. V was clipped by 6 bases and J by 4 bases, with 16 bases between them. CDR3 bases: TGTGCCAGCAGCCCCCACGGGGGGCGGGGAAACACCATATATTTT. Translating gives CASSPHGGRGNTIYF.

The V and J genes are TRBV6-1 and TRBJ2-2; D is possibly TRBD2 (7 bases). There are 16 residues in the CDR3. Trimming shortened V by 4 bases and J by 2 bases, and 14 bases separated the two germline ends. Germline V gene sequence: CDR1 MNHNS, CDR2 SASEGT. Here the CDR3 DNA reads TGTGCCAGCAGTGCCAGGGCGGGGGCTAACACCGGGGAGCTGTTTTTT. Amino acid sequence: CASSARAGANTGELFF.

The chain is built from TRBV2 and TRBJ2-3; tentatively, D is TRBD1 (5 bases). The ends were cut back, 4 bases at V and 4 bases at J, with 18 bases in the middle. There are 16 residues in the CDR3. Per the germline V gene, CDR1 is SNHLY and CDR2 is FYNNEI. The CDR3 is CASSGAAGRISDTQYF. The CDR3 DNA is TGTGCCAGCAGTGGGGCGGCAGGGCGAATCTCAGATACGCAGTATTTT.

J is TRBJ1-1 and V is TRBV19, with D perhaps matching TRBD1 (5 bases). Trimming shortened V by 3 bases and J by 3 bases, and 8 bases separated the two germline ends. Germline V gene data show CDR1 as LNHDA and CDR2 as SQIVND (reference sequence). The CDR3 is 13 residues long. The CDR3 region is CASSIRGDTEAFF. CDR3 coding DNA: TGTGCCAGTAGTATCCGGGGGGACACTGAAGCTTTCTTT.